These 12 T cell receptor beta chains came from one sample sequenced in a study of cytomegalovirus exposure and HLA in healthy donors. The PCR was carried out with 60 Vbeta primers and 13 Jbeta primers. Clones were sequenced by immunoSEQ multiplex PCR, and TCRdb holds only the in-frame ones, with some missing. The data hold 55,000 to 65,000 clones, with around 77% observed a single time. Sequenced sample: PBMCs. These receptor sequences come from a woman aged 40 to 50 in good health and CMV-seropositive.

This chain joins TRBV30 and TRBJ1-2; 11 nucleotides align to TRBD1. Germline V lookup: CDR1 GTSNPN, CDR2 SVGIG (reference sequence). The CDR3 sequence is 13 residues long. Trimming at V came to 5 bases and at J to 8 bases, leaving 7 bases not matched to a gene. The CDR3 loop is CAWEDRGLKGYTF. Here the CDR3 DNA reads TGTGCCTGGGAGGACAGGGGGCTTAAGGGCTACACCTTC.

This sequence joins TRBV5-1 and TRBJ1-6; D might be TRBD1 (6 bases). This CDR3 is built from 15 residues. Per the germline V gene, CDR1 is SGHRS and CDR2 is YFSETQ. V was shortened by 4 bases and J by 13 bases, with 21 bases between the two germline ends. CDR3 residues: CASSPGGRGFSPLHF. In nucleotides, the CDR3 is TGCGCCAGCAGCCCCGGCGGCAGGGGTTTTTCGCCCCTCCACTTT.

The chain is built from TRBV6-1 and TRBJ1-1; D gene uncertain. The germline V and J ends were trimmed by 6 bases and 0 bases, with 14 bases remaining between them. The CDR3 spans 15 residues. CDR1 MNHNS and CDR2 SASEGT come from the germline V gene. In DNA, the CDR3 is TGTGCCAGCAGGAGGGCTGATGTTATGAACACTGAAGCTTTCTTT. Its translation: CASRRADVMNTEAFF.

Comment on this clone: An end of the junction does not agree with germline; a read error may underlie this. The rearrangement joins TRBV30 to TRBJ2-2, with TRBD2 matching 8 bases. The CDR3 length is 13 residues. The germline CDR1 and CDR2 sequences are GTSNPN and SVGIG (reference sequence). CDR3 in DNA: TGTGCCCGGGAGGGAACGAACACCGGGGAGCTGTCTTTT. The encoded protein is CAREGTNTGELSF.

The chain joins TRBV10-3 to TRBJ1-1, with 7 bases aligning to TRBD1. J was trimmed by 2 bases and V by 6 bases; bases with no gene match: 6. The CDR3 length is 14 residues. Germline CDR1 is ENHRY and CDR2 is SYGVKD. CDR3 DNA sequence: TGTGCCATCAGGGGGACAGCCCTTAACACTGAAGCTTTCTTT. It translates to CAIRGTALNTEAFF.

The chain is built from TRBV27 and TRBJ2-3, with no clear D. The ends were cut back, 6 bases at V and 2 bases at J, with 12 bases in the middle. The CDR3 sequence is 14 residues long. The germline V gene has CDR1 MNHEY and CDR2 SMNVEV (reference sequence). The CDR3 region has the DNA TGTGCCAGCAGGCGAGGCGACTTCACAGATACGCAGTATTTT. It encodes CASRRGDFTDTQYF.

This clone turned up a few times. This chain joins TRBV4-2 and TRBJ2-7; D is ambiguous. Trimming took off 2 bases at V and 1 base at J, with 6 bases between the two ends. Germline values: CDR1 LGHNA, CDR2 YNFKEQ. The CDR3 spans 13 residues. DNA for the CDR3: TGTGCCAGCAGCCAACCCGGGTCCTACGAGCAGTACTTC. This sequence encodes CASSQPGSYEQYF.

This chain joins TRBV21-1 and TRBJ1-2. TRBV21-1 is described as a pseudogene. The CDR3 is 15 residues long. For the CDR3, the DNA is TGTGCCAGCAGCACCGGGGGGCGGGGAAGGGATGGCTACACCTTC. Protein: CASSTGGRGRDGYTF.

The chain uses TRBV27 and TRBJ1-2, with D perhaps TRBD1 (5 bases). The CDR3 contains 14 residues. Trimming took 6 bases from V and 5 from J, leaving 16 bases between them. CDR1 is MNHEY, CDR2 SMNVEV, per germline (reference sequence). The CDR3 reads CASRYLGGDYGYTF. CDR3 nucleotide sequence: TGTGCCAGCAGATATTTGGGGGGAGATTATGGCTACACCTTC.

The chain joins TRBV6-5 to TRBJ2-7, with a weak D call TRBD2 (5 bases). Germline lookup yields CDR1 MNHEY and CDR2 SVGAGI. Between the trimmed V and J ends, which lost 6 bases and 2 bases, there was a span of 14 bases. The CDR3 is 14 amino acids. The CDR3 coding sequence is TGTGCCAGCAGATCGGGGAGACCACCCTACGAGCAGTACTTC. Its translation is CASRSGRPPYEQYF.

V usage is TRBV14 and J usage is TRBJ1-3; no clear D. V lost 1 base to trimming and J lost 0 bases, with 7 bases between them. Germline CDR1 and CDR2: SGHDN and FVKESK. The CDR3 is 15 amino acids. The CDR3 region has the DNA TGTGCCAGCAGCCAAGGAACTACCTCTGGAAACACCATATATTTT. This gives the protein CASSQGTTSGNTIYF.

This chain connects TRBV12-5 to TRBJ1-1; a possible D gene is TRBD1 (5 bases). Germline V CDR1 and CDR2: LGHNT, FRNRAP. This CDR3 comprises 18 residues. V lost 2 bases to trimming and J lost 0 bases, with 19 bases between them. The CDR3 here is CASGLIPRAGLMNTEAFF. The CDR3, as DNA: TGTGCTAGTGGTTTGATACCCAGGGCGGGACTTATGAACACTGAAGCTTTCTTT.